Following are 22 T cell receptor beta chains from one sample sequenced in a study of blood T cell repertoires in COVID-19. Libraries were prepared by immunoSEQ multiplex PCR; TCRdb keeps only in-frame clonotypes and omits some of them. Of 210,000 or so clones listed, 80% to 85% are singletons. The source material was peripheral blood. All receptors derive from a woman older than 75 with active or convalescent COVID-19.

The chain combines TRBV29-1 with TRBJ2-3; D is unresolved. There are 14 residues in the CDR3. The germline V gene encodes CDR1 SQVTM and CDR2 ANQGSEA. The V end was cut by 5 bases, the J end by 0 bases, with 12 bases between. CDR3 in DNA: TGCAGCGTTAAAAGATTAACTAGCACAGATACGCAGTATTTT. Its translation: CSVKRLTSTDTQYF.

The CDR3 protein is CASSSGLAGVYEQYF. The CDR3 coding sequence is TGTGCCAGCAGTTCGGGACTAGCGGGAGTCTACGAGCAGTACTTC. The rearrangement joins TRBV27 to TRBJ2-7; 14 bases are shared with TRBD2. J gave up 3 bases and V 4 bases, and 2 bases lay outside the gene matches. CDR1 is MNHEY and CDR2 is SMNVEV in the germline V gene (reference sequence). The CDR3 spans 15 residues.

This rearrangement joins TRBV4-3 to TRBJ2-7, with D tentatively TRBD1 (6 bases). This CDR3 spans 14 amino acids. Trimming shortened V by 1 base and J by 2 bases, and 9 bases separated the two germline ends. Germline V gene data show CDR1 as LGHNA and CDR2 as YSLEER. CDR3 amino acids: CASSQGGLAYEQYF. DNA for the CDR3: TGCGCCAGCAGCCAAGGGGGGCTCGCCTACGAGCAGTACTTC.

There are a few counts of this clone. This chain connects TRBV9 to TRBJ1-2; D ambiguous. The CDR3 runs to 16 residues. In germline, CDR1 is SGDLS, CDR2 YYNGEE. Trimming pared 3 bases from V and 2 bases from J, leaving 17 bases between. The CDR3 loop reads CASSAPLGTPNYGYTF. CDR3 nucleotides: TGTGCCAGCAGCGCACCTCTTGGTACTCCCAACTATGGCTACACCTTC.

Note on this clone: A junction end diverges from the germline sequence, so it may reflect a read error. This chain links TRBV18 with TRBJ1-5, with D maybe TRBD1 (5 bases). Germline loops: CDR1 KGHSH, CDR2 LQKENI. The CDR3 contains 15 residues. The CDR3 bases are TGTGCCAGCTCGCCACGGGGCCGGGGCAATCAGCCCCAGCATTTT. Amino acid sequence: CASSPRGRGNQPQHF. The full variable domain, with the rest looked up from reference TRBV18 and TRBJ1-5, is NAGVMQNPRHLVRRRGQEARLRCSPMKGHSHVYWYRQLPEEGLKFMVYLQKENIIDESGMPKERFSAEFPKEGPSILRIQQVVRGDSAAYFCASSPRGRGNQPQHFGDGTRLSIL.

CDR3 in DNA: TGCAGCGTGGATTCCGTGACAGACGAGCAGTACTTC. Its translation is CSVDSVTDEQYF. The chain links TRBV29-1 to TRBJ2-7, with D tentatively TRBD1 (5 bases). Trimming stripped 6 bases from V and 5 bases from J, with 14 bases between. This CDR3 is 12 amino acids long. CDR1 SQVTM and CDR2 ANQGSEA come from the germline V gene.

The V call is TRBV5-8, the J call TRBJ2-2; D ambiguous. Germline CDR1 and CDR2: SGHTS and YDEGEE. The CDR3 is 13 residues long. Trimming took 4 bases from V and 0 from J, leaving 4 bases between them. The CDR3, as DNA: TGTGCCAGCAGCGGAGCGAACACCGGGGAGCTGTTTTTT. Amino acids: CASSGANTGELFF.

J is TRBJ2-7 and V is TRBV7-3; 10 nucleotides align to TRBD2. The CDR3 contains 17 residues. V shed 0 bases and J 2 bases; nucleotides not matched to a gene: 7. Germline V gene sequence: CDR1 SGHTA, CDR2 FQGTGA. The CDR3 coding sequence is TGTGCCAGCAGCTTAACAGGGCTAGCGGGGGCAACCTACGAGCAGTACTTC. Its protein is CASSLTGLAGATYEQYF.

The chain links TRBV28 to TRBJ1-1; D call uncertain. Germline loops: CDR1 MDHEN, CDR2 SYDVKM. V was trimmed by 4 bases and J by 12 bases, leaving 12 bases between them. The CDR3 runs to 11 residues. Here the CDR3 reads CASSSTGGTFF. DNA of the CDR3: TGTGCCAGCAGTTCAACCGGAGGGACTTTCTTT.

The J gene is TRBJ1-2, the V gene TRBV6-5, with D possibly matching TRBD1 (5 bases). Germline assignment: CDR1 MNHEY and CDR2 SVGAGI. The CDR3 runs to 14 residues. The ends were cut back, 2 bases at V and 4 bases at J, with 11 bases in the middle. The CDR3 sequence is CASSYTGGTYGYTF. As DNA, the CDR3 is TGTGCCAGCAGTTACACCGGGGGTACCTATGGCTACACCTTC.

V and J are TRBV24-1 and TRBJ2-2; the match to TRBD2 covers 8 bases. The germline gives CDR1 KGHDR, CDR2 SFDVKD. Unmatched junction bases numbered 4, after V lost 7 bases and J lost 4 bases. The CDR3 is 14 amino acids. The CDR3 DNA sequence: TGTGCCACCAGCGAAAGCGGGAGCACCGGGGAGCTGTTTTTT. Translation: CATSESGSTGELFF.

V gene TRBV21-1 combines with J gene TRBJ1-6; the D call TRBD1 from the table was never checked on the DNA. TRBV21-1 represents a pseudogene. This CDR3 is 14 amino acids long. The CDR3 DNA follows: TGTGCCAGCAGCACGGGACAGGGAAATTCACCCCTCCACTTT. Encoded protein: CASSTGQGNSPLHF.

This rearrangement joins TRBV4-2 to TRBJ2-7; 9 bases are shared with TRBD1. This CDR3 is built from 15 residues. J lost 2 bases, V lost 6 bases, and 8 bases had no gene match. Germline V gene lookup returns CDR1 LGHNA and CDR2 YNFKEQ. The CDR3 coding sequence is TGTGCCAGCAGGTTAATGGGACAGGGAACCTACGAGCAGTACTTC. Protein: CASRLMGQGTYEQYF.

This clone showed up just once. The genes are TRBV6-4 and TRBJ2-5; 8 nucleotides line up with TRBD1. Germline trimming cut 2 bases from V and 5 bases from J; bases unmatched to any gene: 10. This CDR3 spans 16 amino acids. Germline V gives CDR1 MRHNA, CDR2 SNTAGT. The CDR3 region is CASSDPPGQGRETQYF. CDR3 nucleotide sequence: TGTGCCAGCAGTGACCCCCCCGGACAGGGAAGGGAGACCCAGTACTTC.

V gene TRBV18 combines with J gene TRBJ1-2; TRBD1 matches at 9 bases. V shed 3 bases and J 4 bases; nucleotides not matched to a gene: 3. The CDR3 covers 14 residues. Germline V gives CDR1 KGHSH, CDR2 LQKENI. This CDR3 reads CASSPGTGSYGYTF. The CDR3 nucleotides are TGTGCCAGCTCACCCGGGACAGGGAGCTATGGCTACACCTTC.

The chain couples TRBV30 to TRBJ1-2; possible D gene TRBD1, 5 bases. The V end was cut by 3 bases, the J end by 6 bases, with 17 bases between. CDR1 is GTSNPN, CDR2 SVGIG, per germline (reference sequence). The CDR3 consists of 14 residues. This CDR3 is CAWSGTGGLDGYTF. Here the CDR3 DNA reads TGTGCCTGGAGCGGGACGGGGGGTTTGGATGGCTACACCTTC.

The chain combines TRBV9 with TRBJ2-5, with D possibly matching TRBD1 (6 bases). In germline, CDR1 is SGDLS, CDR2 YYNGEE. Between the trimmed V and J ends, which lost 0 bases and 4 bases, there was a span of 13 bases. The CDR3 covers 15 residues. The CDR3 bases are TGTGCCAGCAGCGTAGCTACGCGAGGGGGAGAGACCCAGTACTTC. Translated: CASSVATRGGETQYF.

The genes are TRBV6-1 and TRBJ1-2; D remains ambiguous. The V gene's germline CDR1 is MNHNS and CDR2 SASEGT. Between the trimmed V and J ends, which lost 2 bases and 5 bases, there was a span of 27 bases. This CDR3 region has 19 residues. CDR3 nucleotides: TGTGCCAGCAGTGAACCCCAAAGACCGGGGTCGCGGCTTTGGTATGGCTACACCTTC. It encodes CASSEPQRPGSRLWYGYTF.

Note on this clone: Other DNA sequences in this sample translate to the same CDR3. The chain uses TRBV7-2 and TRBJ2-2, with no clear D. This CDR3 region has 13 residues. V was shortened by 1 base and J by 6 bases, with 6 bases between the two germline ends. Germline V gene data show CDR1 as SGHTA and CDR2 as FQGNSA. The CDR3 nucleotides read TGTGCCAGCAGCTTAGACCGGTCCGGGGAGCTGTTTTTT. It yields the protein CASSLDRSGELFF. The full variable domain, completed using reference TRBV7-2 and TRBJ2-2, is GAGVSQSPSNKVTEKGKDVELRCDPISGHTALYWYRQSLGQGLEFLIYFQGNSAPDKSGLPSDRFSAERTGGSVSTLTIQRTQQEDSAVYLCASSLDRSGELFFGEGSRLTVL.

The CDR3 sequence: CASSGLTGLAGSQETQYF. The CDR3 region has the DNA TGTGCCAGCAGTGGATTAACCGGACTAGCGGGGTCCCAAGAGACCCAGTACTTC. The rearrangement uses TRBV25-1 and TRBJ2-5; 12 nucleotides line up with TRBD2. The CDR3 covers 18 residues. The V and J ends lost 4 bases and 1 base, in that order; junction bases with no gene match: 10. Germline loops: CDR1 MGHDK, CDR2 SYGVNS.

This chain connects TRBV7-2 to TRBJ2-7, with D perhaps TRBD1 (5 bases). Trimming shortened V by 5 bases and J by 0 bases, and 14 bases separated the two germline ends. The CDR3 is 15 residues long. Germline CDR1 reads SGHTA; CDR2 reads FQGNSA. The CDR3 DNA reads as TGTGCCAGCAGCGTGGTGCCTGGGGCCTCCTACGAGCAGTACTTC. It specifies CASSVVPGASYEQYF.

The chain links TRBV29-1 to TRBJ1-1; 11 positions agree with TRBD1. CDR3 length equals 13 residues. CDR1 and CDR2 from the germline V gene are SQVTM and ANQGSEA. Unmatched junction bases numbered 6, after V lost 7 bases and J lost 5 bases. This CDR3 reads CSGGQGAGTEAFF. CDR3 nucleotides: TGCAGCGGAGGACAGGGGGCAGGGACTGAAGCTTTCTTT.